These T cell receptor beta chains were read from a single sample in a study of shared clonotypes between healthy human individuals. Produced via immunoSEQ multiplex PCR; TCRdb's table is partial and in-frame only. Among 950,000 to 1,100,000 clones listed, 60% to 80% were seen once. Sequencing was performed on memory CD4+ T cells sorted from blood. The source is a man between 18 and 29 years old in good health. The CDR3 runs from the conserved cysteine through the conserved F or W. A D gene is named only where the DNA matches it firmly. Not all rows give a size; the values are once, few, many and, for expanded clones, a class.

abundance: .
d_gene: .
v_gene: TRBV21-1
j_gene: TRBJ2-7
CDR3nt: TGTGCCAGCAGCAACAGGCCGGGACTAGCGGGAGGCGTGAGCTCCTACGAGCAGTACTTC
CDR3aa: CASSNRPGLAGGVSSYEQYF

abundance: .
d_gene: .
v_gene: TRBV5-5
j_gene: TRBJ2-7
CDR3nt: TGTGCCAGCAGCTTTTCGGGGATCTCCTACGAGCAGTACTTC
CDR3aa: CASSFSGISYEQYF

abundance: few
d_gene: .
v_gene: TRBV7-9
j_gene: TRBJ1-3
CDR3nt: TGTGCCAGCAGCCCGGGGAGTGGAAACACCATATATTTT
CDR3aa: CASSPGSGNTIYF

abundance: few
d_gene: .
v_gene: TRBV19
j_gene: TRBJ1-1
CDR3nt: TGTGCCAGTAGTATAGACTCGAACACTGAAGCTTTCTTT
CDR3aa: CASSIDSNTEAFF

abundance: .
d_gene: .
v_gene: TRBV11-2
j_gene: TRBJ2-5
CDR3nt: TGTGCCAGCAGCTTCAGACAGGAGACCCAGTACTTC
CDR3aa: CASSFRQETQYF

abundance: .
d_gene: .
v_gene: TRBV19
j_gene: TRBJ2-3
CDR3nt: TGTGCCAGTAGTACGTTCCACACAGATACGCAGTATTTT
CDR3aa: CASSTFHTDTQYF

abundance: .
d_gene: TRBD2
v_gene: TRBV11-2
j_gene: TRBJ2-1
CDR3nt: TGTGCCAGCAGCAAGACTAGCCCGTCCCGCCCCTACAATGAGCAGTTCTTC
CDR3aa: CASSKTSPSRPYNEQFF

abundance: once
d_gene: TRBD2
v_gene: TRBV2
j_gene: TRBJ2-1
CDR3nt: TGTGCCAGCAGTTATCTAGCGGGAGGAGGGAATGAGCAGTTCTTC
CDR3aa: CASSYLAGGGNEQFF

abundance: .
d_gene: TRBD1
v_gene: TRBV10-3
j_gene: TRBJ2-5
CDR3nt: TGTGCCATCAGTGATAGGGGACAGGGGAAAGAGACCCAGTACTTC
CDR3aa: CAISDRGQGKETQYF

abundance: .
d_gene: .
v_gene: TRBV2
j_gene: TRBJ1-4
CDR3nt: TGTGCCAGCAGTAGTAGGGGCCCAACTAATGAAAAACTGTTTTTT
CDR3aa: CASSSRGPTNEKLFF